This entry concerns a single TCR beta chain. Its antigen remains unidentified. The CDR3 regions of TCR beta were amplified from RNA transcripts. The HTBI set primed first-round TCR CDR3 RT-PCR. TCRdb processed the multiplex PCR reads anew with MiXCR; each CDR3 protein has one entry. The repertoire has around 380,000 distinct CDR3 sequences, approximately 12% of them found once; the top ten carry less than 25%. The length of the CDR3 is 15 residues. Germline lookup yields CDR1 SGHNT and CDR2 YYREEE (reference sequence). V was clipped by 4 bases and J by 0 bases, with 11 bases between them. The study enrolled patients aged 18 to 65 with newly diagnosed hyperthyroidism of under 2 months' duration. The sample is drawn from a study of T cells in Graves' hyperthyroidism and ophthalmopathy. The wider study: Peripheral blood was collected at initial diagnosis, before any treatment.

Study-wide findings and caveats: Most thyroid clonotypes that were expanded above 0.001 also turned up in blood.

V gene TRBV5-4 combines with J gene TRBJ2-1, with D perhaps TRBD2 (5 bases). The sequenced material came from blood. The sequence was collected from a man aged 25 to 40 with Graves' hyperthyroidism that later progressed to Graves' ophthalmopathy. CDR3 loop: CASSLVRDSYNEQFF. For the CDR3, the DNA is TGTGCCAGCAGCCTAGTCCGGGACTCCTACAATGAGCAGTTCTTC.